Listed below are T cell receptor beta chains from one sample, sequenced in a study of shared clonotypes between healthy human individuals. Here immunoSEQ multiplex PCR was the method, and the copy in TCRdb shows in-frame clones only, minus some. The table shows hundreds of thousands of clones, with over 95% occurring only once. The sequencing sample was made of naive CD8+ T cells sorted from blood. These receptor sequences come from a woman aged 25-40 years in good health. Both conserved end residues are part of each CDR3. The D gene is left open where the match is weak. Only part of the rows carry a size: once, few, many, or a class if the clone is expanded.

D gene | clone size | J gene | V gene | CDR3 protein | CDR3 DNA
TRBD1 | NA | TRBJ1-1 | TRBV10-3 | CAASEGARTEAFF | TGTGCCGCGAGTGAGGGGGCTCGCACTGAAGCTTTCTTT
NA | NA | TRBJ1-1 | TRBV7-9 | CASRQMNTEAFF | TGTGCCAGCAGACAGATGAACACTGAAGCTTTCTTT
NA | NA | TRBJ2-2 | TRBV27 | CASLTRSGELFF | TGTGCCAGCCTTACCCGGTCCGGGGAGCTGTTTTTT
NA | NA | TRBJ2-1 | TRBV5-6 | CASSIGTVPYNEQFF | TGTGCCAGCAGCATAGGGACGGTACCCTACAATGAGCAGTTCTTC
NA | NA | TRBJ1-5 | TRBV5-1 | CASSEAVNQPQHF | TGCGCCAGCAGCGAGGCAGTTAATCAGCCCCAGCATTTT
NA | once | TRBJ1-1 | TRBV7-8 | CASTQWALLMNTEAFF | TGTGCCAGCACCCAATGGGCCCTCCTCATGAACACTGAAGCTTTCTTT
NA | few | TRBJ1-1 | TRBV5-5 | CASSLGLTGLNTEAFF | TGTGCCAGCAGCTTGGGCCTTACAGGGTTGAACACTGAAGCTTTCTTT
NA | NA | TRBJ1-5 | TRBV4-1 | CASSQGWGEGYQPQHF | TGCGCCAGCAGCCAAGGGTGGGGAGAGGGGTATCAGCCCCAGCATTTT
NA | NA | TRBJ1-3 | TRBV5-6 | CASSLGDAGNTIYF | TGTGCCAGCAGCTTGGGGGATGCTGGAAACACCATATATTTT
NA | NA | TRBJ1-1 | TRBV9 | CASSPPGQGNTEAFF | TGTGCCAGCAGCCCCCCGGGGCAGGGGAACACTGAAGCTTTCTTT
TRBD2 | NA | TRBJ2-2 | TRBV11-2 | CASSLDRGVAGELFF | TGTGCCAGCAGCTTAGATCGGGGGGTCGCCGGGGAGCTGTTTTTT
TRBD2 | NA | TRBJ2-5 | TRBV28 | CASSNGREGLGETQYF | TGTGCCAGCAGTAATGGACGGGAGGGCCTTGGTGAGACCCAGTACTTC
NA | NA | TRBJ2-7 | TRBV11-3 | CASSLGDRQGGYEQYF | TGTGCCAGCAGCTTAGGAGATCGGCAGGGAGGTTACGAGCAGTACTTC
NA | NA | TRBJ2-6 | TRBV23-1 | CASSTTYTQQSRANVLTF | TGCGCCAGCAGTACGACGTATACGCAACAAAGTCGGGCCAACGTCCTGACTTTC
TRBD2 | NA | TRBJ2-1 | TRBV2 | CASSETSSGNYNEQFF | TGTGCCAGCAGTGAAACGTCTAGCGGGAATTACAATGAGCAGTTCTTC
TRBD2 | NA | TRBJ2-5 | TRBV5-1 | CASSSELAGGRETQYF | TGCGCCAGCAGCTCTGAACTAGCGGGAGGGCGGGAGACCCAGTACTTC
NA | NA | TRBJ1-4 | TRBV9 | CASSGGDDSPTNEKLFF | TGTGCCAGCAGCGGAGGAGATGACAGTCCAACTAATGAAAAACTGTTTTTT
NA | NA | TRBJ2-7 | TRBV21-1 | CARYKPGSGGYREQYF | TGTGCCAGGTATAAGCCCGGAAGTGGAGGGTACCGCGAGCAGTACTTC
NA | NA | TRBJ1-5 | TRBV7-2 | CASRLRPGLGNQPQHF | TGTGCCAGCAGACTTAGACCAGGGTTAGGGAATCAGCCCCAGCATTTT
NA | NA | TRBJ2-5 | TRBV7-9 | CASSLEEPTQYF | TGTGCCAGCAGCTTAGAGGAACCGACCCAGTACTTC
TRBD2 | NA | TRBJ2-7 | TRBV6-1 | CASGPWGGYEQYF | TGTGCCAGCGGTCCCTGGGGGGGCTACGAGCAGTACTTC
TRBD1 | NA | TRBJ1-4 | TRBV6-5 | CASSYYTGQPNEKLFF | TGTGCCAGCAGTTACTATACGGGACAGCCTAATGAAAAACTGTTTTTT
NA | NA | TRBJ2-7 | TRBV4-1 | CASSQGLPATYEQYF | TGCGCCAGCAGCCAAGGACTACCTGCCACATACGAGCAGTACTTC
NA | NA | TRBJ2-7 | TRBV13 | CASRPAGSSLYEQYF | TGTGCCAGCAGACCAGCCGGGTCCTCTCTATACGAGCAGTACTTC
NA | NA | TRBJ2-1 | TRBV2 | CAGVRLLSGGEQFF | TGTGCCGGCGTGAGGCTCCTCAGCGGTGGTGAGCAGTTCTTC
NA | NA | TRBJ2-7 | TRBV6-1 | CASRTGQTYEQYF | TGTGCCAGCAGAACTGGACAGACCTACGAGCAGTACTTC
TRBD1 | NA | TRBJ1-6 | TRBV11-2 | CASRLSLQGANSPLHF | TGTGCCAGCAGGCTCTCCCTACAGGGGGCCAATTCACCCCTCCACTTT
NA | NA | TRBJ2-7 | TRBV14 | CASSQDLGGYEQYF | TGTGCCAGCAGCCAAGATTTGGGGGGCTACGAGCAGTACTTC
NA | once | TRBJ2-3 | TRBV28 | CASSGDLGLTDTQYF | TGTGCCAGCAGCGGGGACTTGGGGCTCACAGATACGCAGTATTTT
NA | NA | TRBJ2-3 | TRBV9 | CASSAYWDGSSTDTQYF | TGTGCCAGCAGCGCCTACTGGGACGGTTCTAGCACAGATACGCAGTATTTT
NA | NA | TRBJ2-3 | TRBV4-1 | CASMLEGVLTDTQYF | TGCGCCAGCATGCTAGAGGGGGTCCTCACAGATACGCAGTATTTT
NA | NA | TRBJ2-1 | TRBV4-1 | CASSQKTRNEQFF | TGCGCCAGCAGCCAGAAGACCCGCAATGAGCAGTTCTTC
NA | NA | TRBJ2-7 | TRBV27 | CASSFGAAYEQYF | TGTGCCAGCAGTTTTGGGGCAGCCTACGAGCAGTACTTC
TRBD2 | once | TRBJ2-2 | TRBV29-1 | CSVVTSGYPNTGELFF | TGCAGCGTTGTGACTAGCGGGTACCCGAACACCGGGGAGCTGTTTTTT
TRBD2 | NA | TRBJ2-1 | TRBV10-3 | CAISESASGSNEQFF | TGTGCCATCAGTGAGTCGGCTAGCGGGAGTAATGAGCAGTTCTTC
NA | NA | TRBJ2-7 | TRBV11-2 | CASSSAPQGPLDEQYF | TGTGCCAGCAGCTCAGCACCACAGGGACCCTTGGACGAGCAGTACTTC
TRBD2 | NA | TRBJ2-5 | TRBV19 | CASSIGLAGGGETQYF | TGTGCCAGTAGTATCGGACTAGCGGGAGGCGGGGAGACCCAGTACTTC
NA | NA | TRBJ2-2 | TRBV13 | CASSFPSSNTGELFF | TGTGCCAGCAGCTTCCCTAGTTCGAACACCGGGGAGCTGTTTTTT
NA | NA | TRBJ1-1 | TRBV29-1 | CSVDFTGSTEAFF | TGCAGCGTTGATTTTACAGGGAGCACTGAAGCTTTCTTT
NA | once | TRBJ2-3 | TRBV6-5 | CASSYSGVGGADTQYF | TGTGCCAGCAGTTACTCAGGGGTCGGCGGGGCAGATACGCAGTATTTT
NA | NA | TRBJ2-7 | TRBV10-2 | CASMRGYDEQYF | TGCGCCAGCATGAGGGGGTACGACGAGCAGTACTTC
TRBD2 | NA | TRBJ2-2 | TRBV29-1 | CSVERGSNTGELFF | TGCAGCGTTGAGCGGGGGAGTAACACCGGGGAGCTGTTTTTT
NA | NA | TRBJ1-5 | TRBV9 | CASSEQGHYQPQHF | TGTGCCAGCAGCGAGCAGGGGCATTATCAGCCCCAGCATTTT
NA | NA | TRBJ2-6 | TRBV6-6 | CASTNASGANVLTF | TGTGCCAGCACCAATGCCAGTGGGGCCAACGTCCTGACTTTC
NA | NA | TRBJ1-5 | TRBV9 | CASSPHPSETGSNQPQHF | TGTGCCAGCAGCCCACACCCCTCAGAGACAGGAAGCAATCAGCCCCAGCATTTT
NA | NA | TRBJ1-5 | TRBV10-3 | CAISGETGGNQPQHF | TGTGCCATCAGTGGGGAGACAGGAGGCAATCAGCCCCAGCATTTT
NA | NA | TRBJ1-4 | TRBV30 | CAWSGFYEKLFF | TGTGCCTGGAGTGGGTTTTATGAAAAACTGTTTTTT